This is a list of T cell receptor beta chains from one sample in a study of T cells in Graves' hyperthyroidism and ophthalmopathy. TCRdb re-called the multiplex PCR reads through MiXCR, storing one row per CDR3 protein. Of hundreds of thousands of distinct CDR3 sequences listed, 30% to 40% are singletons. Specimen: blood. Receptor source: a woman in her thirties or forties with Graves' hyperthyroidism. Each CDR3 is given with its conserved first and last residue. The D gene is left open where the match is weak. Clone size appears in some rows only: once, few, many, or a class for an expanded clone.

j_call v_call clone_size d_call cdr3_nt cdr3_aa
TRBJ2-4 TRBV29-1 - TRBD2 TGCAGCGTGGAGTTAGCGGGAGTGGGCAAAAACATTCAGTACTTC CSVELAGVGKNIQYF
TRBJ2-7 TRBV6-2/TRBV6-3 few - TGTGCCAGCAGTTACGCGGTAGCGGTCTACGAGCAGTACTTC CASSYAVAVYEQYF
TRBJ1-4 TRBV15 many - TGTGCCACCAGCAGAGAGATGGAGACTAATGAAAAACTGTTTTTT CATSREMETNEKLFF
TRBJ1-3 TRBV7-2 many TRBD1 TGTGCCAGCAGCACGGGACAGCAAAATTCTTGGGACACCATATATTTT CASSTGQQNSWDTIYF
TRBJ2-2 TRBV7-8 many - TGTGCCAGCAGCTTGTCAGCCGGGGAGCTGTTTTTT CASSLSAGELFF
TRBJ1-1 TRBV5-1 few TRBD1 TGCGCCAGCAGCCATATAACCGGGACAGGACCTAAGATGGGAGCTTTCTTT CASSHITGTGPKMGAFF
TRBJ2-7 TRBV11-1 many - TGTGCCAGCAGCCCGAGGGTCTACGAGCAGTACTTC CASSPRVYEQYF
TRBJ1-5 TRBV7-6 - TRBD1 TGTGCCAGCAGTTTATACAGGGGTAATAGCAATCAGCCCCAGCATTTT CASSLYRGNSNQPQHF
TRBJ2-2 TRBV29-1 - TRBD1 TGCAGCCCGACAGGGCACACCGGGGAGCTGTTTTTT CSPTGHTGELFF
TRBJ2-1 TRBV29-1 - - TGCAGCTCACTTGGTAATGAGCAGTTCTTC CSSLGNEQFF
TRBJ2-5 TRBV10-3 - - TGTGCCATCAGCCGTTGGGAGAAAGAGACCCAGTACTTC CAISRWEKETQYF
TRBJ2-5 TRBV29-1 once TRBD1 TGCAGCGTTGAGTCTCCGGACAGGGGGCGGGAGACCCAGTACTTC CSVESPDRGRETQYF
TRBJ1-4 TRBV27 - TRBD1 TGTGCCAGCAGGGACAGGGTATCCAATGAAAAACTGTTTTTT CASRDRVSNEKLFF
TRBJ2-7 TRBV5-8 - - TGTGCCAGCAGCTTGGATCTAGGAGGGTACGAGCAGTACTTC CASSLDLGGYEQYF
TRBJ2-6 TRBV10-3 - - TGTGCCATCAGTGAGTTTAGCGGGGCCAACGTCCTGACTTTC CAISEFSGANVLTF
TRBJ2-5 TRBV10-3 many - TGTGCCATCAGGGGTGACACGGCGCAAGAGACCCAGTACTTC CAIRGDTAQETQYF
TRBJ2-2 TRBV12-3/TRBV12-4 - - TGTGCCAGCAGGGGGTTCGACACCGGGGAGCTGTTTTTT CASRGFDTGELFF
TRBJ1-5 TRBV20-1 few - TGCAGTGCTAGAGTGGGTCGTGGGGGCCCTGGTATGCCCCAGCATTTT CSARVGRGGPGMPQHF
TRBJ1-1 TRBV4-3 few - TGCGCCAGCAGCTCCTACGGGGGGAACACTGAAGCTTTCTTT CASSSYGGNTEAFF
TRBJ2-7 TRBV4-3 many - TGCGCCAGCAGCCAAGGGGCTGGGGAGTACGAGCAGTACTTC CASSQGAGEYEQYF
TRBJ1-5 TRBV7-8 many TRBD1 TGTGCCAGCAGCGTGGACAGGGGGTATCAGCCCCAGCATTTT CASSVDRGYQPQHF
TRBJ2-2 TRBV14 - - TGTGCCAGCAGCCCCCCATGGCCTACTAACACCGGGGAGCTGTTTTTT CASSPPWPTNTGELFF
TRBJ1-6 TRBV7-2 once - TGTGCCAGCAGCACGTACAGGATACGGTCACCCCTCCACTTT CASSTYRIRSPLHF
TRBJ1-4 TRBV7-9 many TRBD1 TGTGCCAGCAGCTTGAAGACAGGGCCTAATGAAAAACTGTTTTTT CASSLKTGPNEKLFF
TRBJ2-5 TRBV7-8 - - TGCGCCAGCAGCCATTCAGAGCTAGGGCAGAGTGTTGACCAAGAGACCCAGTACTTC CASSHSELGQSVDQETQYF
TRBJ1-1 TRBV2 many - TGTGCCAGCAAGTTGGGCGACAGCTCCACTGAAGCTTTCTTT CASKLGDSSTEAFF
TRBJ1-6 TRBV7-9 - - TGTGCCTGGAGTGTGGGCCAGGGTAATTCACCCCTCCACTTT CAWSVGQGNSPLHF
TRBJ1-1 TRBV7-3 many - TGTGCCAGCAGACCTGGGCCAGGGGCCCTCGGCGCTGAAGCTTTCTTT CASRPGPGALGAEAFF
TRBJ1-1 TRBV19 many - TGTGCCAGTTGGTCTTTGTCGGAGGGAACTGAAGCTTTCTTT CASWSLSEGTEAFF
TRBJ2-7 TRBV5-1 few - TGTGCCAGCAGCTTGATGGTCCGGGACCTTTCCTACGAGCAGTACTTC CASSLMVRDLSYEQYF
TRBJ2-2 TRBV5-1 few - TGCGCCAGCAGCTTGATGTATAACACCGGGGAGCTGTTTTTT CASSLMYNTGELFF
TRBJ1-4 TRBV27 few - TGTGCCAGCAGTTATGGACAGTATAATGAAAAACTGTTTTTT CASSYGQYNEKLFF
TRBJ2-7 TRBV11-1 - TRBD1 TGTGCCAACAGCTTAGGGACGAGACAGGGGGTCTTCGAGCAGTACTTC CANSLGTRQGVFEQYF
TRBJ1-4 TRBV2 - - TGTGCCAGCAGTGGGACTCGCACTAATGAAAAACTGTTTTTT CASSGTRTNEKLFF
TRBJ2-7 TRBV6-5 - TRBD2 TGTGCCAGCAGTTACTCTCTAGCGGGGACCTCTGAGCAGTACTTC CASSYSLAGTSEQYF
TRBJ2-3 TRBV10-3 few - TGTGCCATCAGTGAGGGGAAGACAGATACGCAGTATTTT CAISEGKTDTQYF
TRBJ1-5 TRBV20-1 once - TGCAGTGCTAGCCTAGCGGGGGTTTACGGTCAGCCCCAGCATTTT CSASLAGVYGQPQHF
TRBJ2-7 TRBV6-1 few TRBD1 TGTGCCAGCAACCCAGGGGGTTACTACGAGCAGTACTTC CASNPGGYYEQYF
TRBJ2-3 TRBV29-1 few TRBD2 TGCAGCGTTGAGCGGGAGTCAGATACGCAGTATTTT CSVERESDTQYF
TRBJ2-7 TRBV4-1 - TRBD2 TGCGCCAGCAGGTCAACTAGCGGGAGTGTTCCGTACGAGCAGTACTTC CASRSTSGSVPYEQYF
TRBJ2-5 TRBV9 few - TGTGCCAGCAGCCCCACACCCCTGGCAGAGACCCAGTACTTC CASSPTPLAETQYF
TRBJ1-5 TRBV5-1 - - TGCGCCAGCAGCCTGGATCTTTCACCCAATCAGCCCCAGCATTTT CASSLDLSPNQPQHF
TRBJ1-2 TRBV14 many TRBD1 TGTGCCAGCAGCCAAAAGGACAGGGAACGTGGCTACACCTTC CASSQKDRERGYTF
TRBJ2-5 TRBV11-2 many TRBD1 TGTGCCAGCAGTTCCGTGGGGACAGCGATACAAGAGACCCAGTACTTC CASSSVGTAIQETQYF
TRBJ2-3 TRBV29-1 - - TGCAGCGTCCCCCGTGGTAGCGGCACAGATACGCAGTATTTT CSVPRGSGTDTQYF
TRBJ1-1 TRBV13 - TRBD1 TGTGCCAGCAGCTCCCTGTACTCAGGGGGCGAAAGCACTGAAGCTTTCTTT CASSSLYSGGESTEAFF
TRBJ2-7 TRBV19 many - TGTGCCAGTAGTATAGTCGCAGGGGTCTACGAGCAGTACTTC CASSIVAGVYEQYF
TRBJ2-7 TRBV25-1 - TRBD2 TGTGCCAGTAGTATTTTGACGGGGGGCTCCTACGAGCAGTACTTC CASSILTGGSYEQYF
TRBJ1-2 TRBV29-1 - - TGCAGCATAGACGGGGCGTATGGCTACACCTTC CSIDGAYGYTF
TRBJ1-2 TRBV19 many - TGTGCCAGTAGTATTATTGGCCAGACTAACTATGGCTACACCTTC CASSIIGQTNYGYTF
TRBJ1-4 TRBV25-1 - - TGTGCCAGCACCCTCTGGGGCGGTAATGAAAAACTGTTTTTT CASTLWGGNEKLFF
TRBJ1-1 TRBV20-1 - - TGCAGTGCTAGGGGTTTTATTGACCTCGGCACTGAAGCTTTCTTT CSARGFIDLGTEAFF
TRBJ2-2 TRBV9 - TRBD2 TGCGCCAGCAGTGGAGCGGGGCCGAACACCGGGGAGCTGTTTTTT CASSGAGPNTGELFF
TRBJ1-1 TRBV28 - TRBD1 TGTGCCAGCAGTTTTAACCCGACAGGGAGGTCCGCTTTCTTT CASSFNPTGRSAFF
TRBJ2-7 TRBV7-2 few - TGTGCCAGCAGCACCCGGGGGACGTCAGACCCTCCTTTTGAGCAGTACTTC CASSTRGTSDPPFEQYF